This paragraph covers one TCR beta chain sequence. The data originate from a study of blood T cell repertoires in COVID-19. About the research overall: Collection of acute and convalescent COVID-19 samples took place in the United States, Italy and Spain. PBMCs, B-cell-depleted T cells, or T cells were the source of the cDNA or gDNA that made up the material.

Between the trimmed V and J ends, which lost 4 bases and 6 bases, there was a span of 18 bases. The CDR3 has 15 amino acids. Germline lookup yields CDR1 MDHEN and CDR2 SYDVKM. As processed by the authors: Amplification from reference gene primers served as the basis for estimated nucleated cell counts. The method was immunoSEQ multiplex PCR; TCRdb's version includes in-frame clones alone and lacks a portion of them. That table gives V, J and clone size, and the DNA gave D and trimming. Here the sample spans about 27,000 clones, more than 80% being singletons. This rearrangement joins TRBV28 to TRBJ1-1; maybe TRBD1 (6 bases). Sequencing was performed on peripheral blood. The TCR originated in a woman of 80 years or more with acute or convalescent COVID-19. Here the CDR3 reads CASSSQGLGSPEAFF. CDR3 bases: TGTGCCAGCAGTTCCCAGGGGTTGGGGAGCCCTGAAGCTTTCTTT.